This T cell receptor (beta chain) was identified during a study of blood T cells in healthy people across ages. Study-wide results and caveats: Both naive CD4+ cell counts and diversity were greater in long-lived donors than in aged donors. Since the PBMCs were unsorted, naive and antigen-experienced cells could not be conclusively compared.

Together with a sample-barcoded 5' primer, a J-beta primer mix was included in a second PCR lasting roughly 6 to 12 cycles. TCRdb redid the calling of the 5' RACE reads with MiXCR, one entry per CDR3 protein. The sample records roughly 1,500,000 distinct CDR3 sequences, around 42% being singletons. The CDR3 loop spans 11 amino acids. Deletions cut 5 bases from V and 7 bases from J, with 8 bases between. Regarding this clonotype: The antigen is not known.

All donors came from Russia, were Caucasian and healthy, and spanned ages roughly 6 to 95. The source of this sequence is a woman aged 18-29 years in good health. The specimen sequenced was blood. The chain is built from TRBV12-3 or TRBV12-4 and TRBJ1-1, with D uncertain. The CDR3, as DNA: TGTGCCAGCAGTGCTGGGCTTGAAGCTTTCTTT. Its translation is CASSAGLEAFF.